The clone carrying this TCR beta chain turned up a few times. Its antigen remains unidentified. CDR1 MDHEN and CDR2 SYDVKM come from the germline V gene. This CDR3 has 17 residues. Losses at the gene ends were 3 bases for V and 1 base for J; bases not matched to a gene: 9. The data belong to a study of cytomegalovirus exposure and HLA in healthy donors. Study-wide results and caveats: As confirmed in vitro, a few CMV-associated chains were specific for CMV antigens. Cytomegalovirus-associated status was assigned to about 160 TCR beta chains. More clonal expansion characterized HLA-associated TCR beta chains than equally common others in a later analysis.

The PCR ran on 60 Vbeta and 13 Jbeta primers. In the study's own analysis: Around 10 million of the about 80 million unique TCR beta chains counted in a later analysis were shared. Sequenced by immunoSEQ multiplex PCR; TCRdb stores in-frame clones only, minus some. The V and J calls and the clone size are those of that table, but D and trimming were determined from the DNA. This table holds 95,000 to 100,000 clones, less than 80% found once. J is TRBJ1-2 and V is TRBV28, with TRBD1 matching over 9 bases. The sequenced sample consisted of PBMCs. The source is a middle-aged man in good health and CMV-seronegative. CDR3 coding DNA: TGTGCCAGCAGTTTTTCAAGCGGGACAGGGAATAACTATGGCTACACCTTC. It specifies CASSFSSGTGNNYGYTF.